This T cell receptor beta chain was observed in a study of cytomegalovirus exposure and HLA in healthy donors. Findings and caveats of the study: Being productive about 90% or about 30% of the time was typical of most TCR beta V segments in an earlier analysis.

This clone is labeled as medium-sized (0.01 to 0.1%). What it binds is unknown. PCR amplification relied on 60 Vbeta primers (plus 13 Jbeta primers). Sequencing used immunoSEQ multiplex PCR; TCRdb keeps in-frame clones, though not all of them. The sample lists approximately 100,000 clones; around 65% were seen once. Looked up from germline, CDR1 is MDHEN and CDR2 is SYDVKM. The CDR3 sequence is 13 residues long. Deletions cut 5 bases from V and 8 bases from J, with 12 bases between. This chain uses TRBV28 with TRBJ2-2; D is undetermined. The specimen sequenced was PBMCs. This receptor was taken from a woman aged 50 to 60 in good health and CMV-seronegative. The CDR3 loop is CASSPRERGELFF. The DNA of the CDR3 is TGTGCCAGCAGTCCGCGTGAGCGTGGGGAGCTGTTTTTT.